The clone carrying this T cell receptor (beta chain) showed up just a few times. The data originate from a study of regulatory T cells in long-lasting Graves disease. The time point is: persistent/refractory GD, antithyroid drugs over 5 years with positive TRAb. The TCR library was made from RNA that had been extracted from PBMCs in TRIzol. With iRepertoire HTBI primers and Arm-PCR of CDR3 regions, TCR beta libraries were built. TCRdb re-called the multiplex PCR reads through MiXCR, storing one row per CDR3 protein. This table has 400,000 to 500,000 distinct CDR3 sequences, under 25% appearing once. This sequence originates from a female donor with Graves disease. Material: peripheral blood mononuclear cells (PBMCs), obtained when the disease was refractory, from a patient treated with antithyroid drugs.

The CDR3 loop reads CASSYGAGEYNSPLHF. The CDR3 nucleotides are TGTGCCAGCAGTTATGGGGCGGGTGAATATAATTCACCCCTCCACTTT. The chain combines TRBV27 with TRBJ1-6; D is possibly TRBD1 (5 bases). Germline V gene sequence: CDR1 MNHEY, CDR2 SMNVEV (reference sequence). V dropped 4 bases and J dropped 4 bases, with 14 bases sitting between them. The CDR3 runs 16 residues.